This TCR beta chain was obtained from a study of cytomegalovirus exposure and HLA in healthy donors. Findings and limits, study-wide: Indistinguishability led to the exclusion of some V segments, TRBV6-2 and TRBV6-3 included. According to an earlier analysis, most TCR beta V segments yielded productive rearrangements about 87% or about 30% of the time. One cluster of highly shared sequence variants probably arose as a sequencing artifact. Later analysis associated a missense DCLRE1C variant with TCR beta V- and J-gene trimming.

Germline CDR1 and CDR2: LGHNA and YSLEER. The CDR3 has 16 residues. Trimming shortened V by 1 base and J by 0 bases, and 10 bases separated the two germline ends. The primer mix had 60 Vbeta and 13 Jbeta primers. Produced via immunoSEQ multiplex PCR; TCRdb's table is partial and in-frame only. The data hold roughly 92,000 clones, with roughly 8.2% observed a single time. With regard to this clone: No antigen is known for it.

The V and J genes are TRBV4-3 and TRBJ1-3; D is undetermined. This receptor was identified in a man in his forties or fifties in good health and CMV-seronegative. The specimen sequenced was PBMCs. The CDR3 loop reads CASSQATVFSGNTIYF. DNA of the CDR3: TGCGCCAGCAGCCAAGCTACAGTTTTCTCTGGAAACACCATATATTTT.